The present T cell receptor beta chain was sequenced within a study of blood T cell repertoires in COVID-19. Study overall: In each case, the material was cDNA or gDNA derived from T cells, B-cell-depleted T cells, or PBMCs.

Assay used: immunoSEQ multiplex PCR; TCRdb lists only in-frame clones, some missing. The data contain fewer than 250,000 clones, roughly 88% of them singletons. The Seattle patients joined while their infection was active and were tracked longitudinally afterward. Germline CDR1 and CDR2: SGHRS and YFSETQ. Losses at the gene ends were 4 bases for V and 9 bases for J; bases not matched to a gene: 7. The CDR3 is 14 residues long. The TCR sequence derives from a woman of 80 years or more with COVID-19, enrolled during active disease. Sequenced material: peripheral blood. V gene TRBV5-1 combines with J gene TRBJ2-1, with 10 positions matching TRBD2. DNA of the CDR3: TGCGCCAGCAGCCCGGGACTAGCGTCTGGTGAGCAGTTCTTC. Translating it yields CASSPGLASGEQFF. The full variable domain, its missing parts supplied by reference TRBV5-1 and TRBJ2-1, is KAGVTQTPRYLIKTRGQQVTLSCSPISGHRSVSWYQQTPGQGLQFLFEYFSETQRNKGNFPGRFSGRQFSNSRSEMNVSTLELGDSALYLCASSPGLASGEQFFGPGTRLTVL.